Listed here are 16 T cell receptor beta chains from one sample, sequenced in a study of blood T cells in healthy people across ages. Sample-barcoded 5' priming and a J-beta primer mix drove a second PCR of roughly 6 to 12 cycles. TCRdb re-called the 5' RACE reads with MiXCR, one entry per CDR3 protein. The repertoire holds some 700,000 distinct CDR3 sequences, with roughly two fifths as singletons. The sequencing sample was made of blood. These receptors all come from a woman aged 60-70 years in good health.

The chain is built from TRBV10-3 and TRBJ1-2, with 10 bases matching TRBD1. V lost 6 bases and J lost 5; bases outside the gene matches: 9. The germline CDR1 and CDR2 sequences are ENHRY and SYGVKD. The CDR3 spans 15 residues. CDR3 loop: CAISGTGTGDYGYTF. The CDR3 nucleotides are TGTGCCATCAGCGGGACCGGGACAGGGGATTATGGCTACACCTTC.

This clonotype was picked up many times. This chain joins TRBV18 and TRBJ2-1, with D unclear. Germline-derived CDR1 and CDR2 are KGHSH and LQKENI. The V gene lost 3 bases and the J gene lost 7 bases, with 4 bases spanning the gap. This CDR3 is 11 amino acids long. The chain's CDR3 is CASSPKNEQFF. For the CDR3, the DNA is TGTGCCAGCTCACCGAAGAATGAGCAGTTCTTC. The full variable domain, its missing parts supplied by reference TRBV18 and TRBJ2-1, is NAGVMQNPRHLVRRRGQEARLRCSPMKGHSHVYWYRQLPEEGLKFMVYLQKENIIDESGMPKERFSAEFPKEGPSILRIQQVVRGDSAAYFCASSPKNEQFFGPGTRLTVL.

The chain uses TRBV28 and TRBJ2-3, with no clear D. Trimming stripped 7 bases from V and 2 bases from J, with 16 bases between. CDR1 and CDR2 (germline): MDHEN, SYDVKM. This CDR3 is 15 amino acids long. CDR3 amino acids: CASTPGLAYTDTQYF. CDR3 nucleotide sequence: TGTGCCAGCACCCCCGGCCTCGCGTACACAGATACGCAGTATTTT.

This clonotype was counted a single time. The chain carries TRBV12-3 or TRBV12-4 and TRBJ1-2; no reliable D call. V was cut by 3 bases and J by 2 bases, with 13 bases left in between. This CDR3 is built from 15 residues. CDR3 bases: TGTGCCAGCAGTTTTTTCGACCGGACCAACTATGGCTACACCTTC. It yields the protein CASSFFDRTNYGYTF.

The CDR3 DNA reads TGTGCCAGCTCACTAATGACAGGGGACTCCTACAATGAGCAGTTCTTC. Translating gives CASSLMTGDSYNEQFF. V gene TRBV18 combines with J gene TRBJ2-1, with 8 bases aligning to TRBD1. Trimming cost V 4 bases and J 0 bases; bases outside gene matches: 5. Germline V lookup: CDR1 KGHSH, CDR2 LQKENI. This CDR3 region has 16 residues.

Only one count was recorded for this clonotype. The J gene is TRBJ2-5, the V gene TRBV7-2; tentatively, D is TRBD2 (6 bases). V dropped 1 base and J dropped 5 bases, with 14 bases sitting between them. From germline, CDR1 is SGHTA and CDR2 FQGNSA. The CDR3 runs 15 residues. The CDR3 DNA reads TGTGCCAGCAGCTTAGATCGGCGGGGTGCTGAGACCCAGTACTTC. Its protein is CASSLDRRGAETQYF.

V gene TRBV10-2 combines with J gene TRBJ2-4, with a tentative D call TRBD1 (6 bases). The CDR3 consists of 13 residues. Germline V lookup: CDR1 WSHSY, CDR2 SAAADI. With 8 bases removed from V and 4 bases from J, the gap between germline ends came to 12 bases. DNA of the CDR3: TGCGCCAGCGGGGGCAGCGAGAAAAACATTCAGTACTTC. Protein product: CASGGSEKNIQYF.

V is TRBV4-1 and J is TRBJ1-1; 7 bases fit TRBD1. The V gene's germline CDR1 is MGHRA and CDR2 YSYEKL. Losses at the gene ends were 0 bases for V and 5 bases for J; bases not matched to a gene: 9. The CDR3 sequence is 16 residues long. The CDR3 sequence is CASSQDLRGWITEAFF. CDR3 nucleotide sequence: TGCGCCAGCAGCCAAGACCTCAGGGGGTGGATAACTGAAGCTTTCTTT.

The rearrangement joins TRBV9 to TRBJ2-2; D uncertain. Trimming shortened V by 0 bases and J by 2 bases, and 11 bases separated the two germline ends. The CDR3 consists of 16 residues. Germline assignment: CDR1 SGDLS and CDR2 YYNGEE. CDR3 DNA: TGTGCCAGCAGCGTAGGGACGAACCGAAACACCGGGGAGCTGTTTTTT. Encoded protein: CASSVGTNRNTGELFF.

The chain carries TRBV12-3 or TRBV12-4 and TRBJ2-3, with D perhaps TRBD2 (6 bases). This CDR3 contains 14 residues. Deletions cut 6 bases from V and 5 bases from J, with 15 bases between. CDR3 nucleotides: TGTGCCAGCAGGCCCAACGGCGGGAAAGATACGCAGTATTTT. The encoded protein is CASRPNGGKDTQYF.

There are a few counts of this clonotype. The J gene is TRBJ2-7, the V gene TRBV6-2 or TRBV6-3, with 10 positions matching TRBD1. Trimming removed 5 bases from V and 7 bases from J; junction bases left unmatched: 8. CDR1 is MNHEY, CDR2 SVGEGT, per germline. The CDR3 totals 14 residues. The CDR3 coding sequence is TGTGCCAGCAGTCTCGACAGGGGGCTTAATGAGCAGTACTTC. Its protein is CASSLDRGLNEQYF.

This chain links TRBV12-3 or TRBV12-4 with TRBJ2-7; D uncertain. V gave up 6 bases and J gave up 4 bases, with 13 bases separating them. The CDR3 runs to 13 residues. CDR3: CASSLHERYEQYF. In nucleotides, the CDR3 is TGTGCCAGCAGCTTACACGAGAGGTACGAGCAGTACTTC.

This chain links TRBV28 with TRBJ2-5; D ambiguous. V lost 10 bases and J 1 base, leaving 4 bases between the germline ends. Germline V CDR1 and CDR2: MDHEN, SYDVKM. The CDR3 consists of 10 residues. This CDR3 reads CATSQETQYF. CDR3 nucleotides: TGTGCCACCTCCCAAGAGACCCAGTACTTC.

At least ten counts were recorded for this clonotype. The chain has TRBV9 and TRBJ2-7, with 8 bases fitting TRBD2. CDR3 length: 15 amino acids. With 4 bases clipped from V and 6 bases from J, the junction kept 12 bases outside the gene matches. Germline lookup yields CDR1 SGDLS and CDR2 YYNGEE. The CDR3 nucleotides are TGTGCCAGCAGCCCCCACCAGGGGACTAGTACCGAGCAGTACTTC. Encoded protein: CASSPHQGTSTEQYF.

The chain links TRBV14 to TRBJ2-1; 9 bases are a match to TRBD2. The length of the CDR3 is 18 residues. V was pared by 0 bases and J by 7 bases, with 13 bases of the junction left unmatched. Germline loops: CDR1 SGHDN, CDR2 FVKESK. This CDR3 reads CASSQDVRMVAGVNEQFF. CDR3 DNA: TGTGCCAGCAGCCAAGATGTGAGGATGGTAGCGGGAGTGAATGAGCAGTTCTTC.

Concerning this clonotype: A read error may be the cause here, since a much bigger clone is one base away. The gene calls are TRBV7-2 and TRBJ2-7; D not resolved. V was clipped by 5 bases and J by 7 bases, with 15 bases between them. CDR3 length: 13 amino acids. The germline CDR1 and CDR2 sequences are SGHTA and FQGNSA. In nucleotides, the CDR3 is TGTGCCAGCAGCGAGAGCTCCTACAATGAGCAGTACTTC. Translated, it gives CASSESSYNEQYF.